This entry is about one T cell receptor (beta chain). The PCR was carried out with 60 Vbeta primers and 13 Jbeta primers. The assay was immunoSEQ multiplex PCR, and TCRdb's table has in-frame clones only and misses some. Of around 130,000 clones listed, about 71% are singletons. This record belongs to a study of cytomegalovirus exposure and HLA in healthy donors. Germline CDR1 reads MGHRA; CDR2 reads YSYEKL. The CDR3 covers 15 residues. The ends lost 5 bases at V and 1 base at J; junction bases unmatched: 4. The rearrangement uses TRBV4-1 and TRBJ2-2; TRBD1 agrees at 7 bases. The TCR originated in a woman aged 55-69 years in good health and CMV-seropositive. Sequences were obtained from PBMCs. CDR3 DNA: TGCGCCAGCAGCTCTAGGACAGGGAACACCGGGGAGCTGTTTTTT. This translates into CASSSRTGNTGELFF.